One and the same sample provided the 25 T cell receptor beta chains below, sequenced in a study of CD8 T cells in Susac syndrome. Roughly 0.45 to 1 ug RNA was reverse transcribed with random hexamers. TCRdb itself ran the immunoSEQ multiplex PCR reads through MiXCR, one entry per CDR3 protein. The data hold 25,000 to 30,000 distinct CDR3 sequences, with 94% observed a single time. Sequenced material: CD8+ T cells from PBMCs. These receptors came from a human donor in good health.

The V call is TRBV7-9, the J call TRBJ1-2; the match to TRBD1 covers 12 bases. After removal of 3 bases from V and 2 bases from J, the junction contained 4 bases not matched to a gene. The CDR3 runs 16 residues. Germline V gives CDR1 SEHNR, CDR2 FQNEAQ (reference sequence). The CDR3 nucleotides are TGTGCCAGCAGCTTCTCGGGACAGGGGGCGAACTATGGCTACACCTTC. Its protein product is CASSFSGQGANYGYTF.

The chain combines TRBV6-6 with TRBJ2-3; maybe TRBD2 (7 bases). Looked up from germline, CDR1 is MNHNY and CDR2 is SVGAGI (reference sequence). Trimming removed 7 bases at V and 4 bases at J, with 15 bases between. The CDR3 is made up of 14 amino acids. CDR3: CASILGGAADTQYF. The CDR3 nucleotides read TGTGCCAGCATCCTTGGGGGGGCGGCAGATACGCAGTATTTT.

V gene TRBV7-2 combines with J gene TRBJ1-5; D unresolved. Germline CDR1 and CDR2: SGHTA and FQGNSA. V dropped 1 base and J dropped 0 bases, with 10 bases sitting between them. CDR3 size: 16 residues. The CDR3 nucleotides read TGTGCCAGCAGCTTAGTATCGCAGCCTAGCAATCAGCCCCAGCATTTT. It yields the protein CASSLVSQPSNQPQHF.

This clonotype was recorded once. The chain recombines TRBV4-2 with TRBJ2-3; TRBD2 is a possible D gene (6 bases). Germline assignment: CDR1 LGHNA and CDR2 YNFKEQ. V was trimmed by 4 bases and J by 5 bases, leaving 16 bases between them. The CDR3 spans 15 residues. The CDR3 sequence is CASSRGLPGGDTQYF. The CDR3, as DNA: TGTGCCAGCAGCCGGGGACTCCCCGGGGGAGATACGCAGTATTTT.

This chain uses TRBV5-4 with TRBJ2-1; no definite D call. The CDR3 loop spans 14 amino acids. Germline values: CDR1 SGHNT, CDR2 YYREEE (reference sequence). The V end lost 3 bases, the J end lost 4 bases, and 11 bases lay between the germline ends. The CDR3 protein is CASSSTQGYNEQFF. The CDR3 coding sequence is TGTGCCAGCAGCTCCACACAAGGGTACAATGAGCAGTTCTTC.

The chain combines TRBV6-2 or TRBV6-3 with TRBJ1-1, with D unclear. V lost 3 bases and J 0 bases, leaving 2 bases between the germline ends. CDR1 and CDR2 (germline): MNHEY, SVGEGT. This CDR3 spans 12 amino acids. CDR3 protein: CASSYLNTEAFF. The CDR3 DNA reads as TGTGCCAGCAGTTATTTGAACACTGAAGCTTTCTTT.

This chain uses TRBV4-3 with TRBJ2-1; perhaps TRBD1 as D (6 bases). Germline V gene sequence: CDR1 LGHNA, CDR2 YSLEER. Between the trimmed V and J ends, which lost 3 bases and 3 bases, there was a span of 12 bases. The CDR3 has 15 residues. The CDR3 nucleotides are TGCGCCAGCAGCCATCTAACAGGGAACTACAATGAGCAGTTCTTC. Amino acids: CASSHLTGNYNEQFF.

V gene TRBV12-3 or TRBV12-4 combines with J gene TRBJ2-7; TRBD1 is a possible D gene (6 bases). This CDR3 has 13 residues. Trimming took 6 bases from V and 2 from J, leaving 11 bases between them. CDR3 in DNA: TGTGCCAGCAGAGGGGCAGGGGCCTACGAGCAGTACTTC. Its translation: CASRGAGAYEQYF.

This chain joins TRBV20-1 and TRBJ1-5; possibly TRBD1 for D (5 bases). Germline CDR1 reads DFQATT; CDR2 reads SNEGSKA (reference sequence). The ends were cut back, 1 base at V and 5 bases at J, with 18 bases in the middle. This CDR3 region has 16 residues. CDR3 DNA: TGCAGTGCTAGAGTCGTTGGGGCTCAAGGATATCAGCCCCAGCATTTT. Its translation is CSARVVGAQGYQPQHF.

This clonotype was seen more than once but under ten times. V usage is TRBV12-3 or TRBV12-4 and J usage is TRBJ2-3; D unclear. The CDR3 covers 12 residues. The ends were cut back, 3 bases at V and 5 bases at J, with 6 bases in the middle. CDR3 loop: CASSLAGDTQYF. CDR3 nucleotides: TGTGCCAGCAGTTTGGCCGGAGATACGCAGTATTTT.

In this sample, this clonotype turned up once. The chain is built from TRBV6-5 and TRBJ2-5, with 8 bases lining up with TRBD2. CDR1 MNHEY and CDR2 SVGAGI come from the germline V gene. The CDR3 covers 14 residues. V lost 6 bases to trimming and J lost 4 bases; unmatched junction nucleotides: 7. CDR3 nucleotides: TGTGCCAGCAGCCCTGGACTAGCTACAGAGACCCAGTACTTC. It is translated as CASSPGLATETQYF.

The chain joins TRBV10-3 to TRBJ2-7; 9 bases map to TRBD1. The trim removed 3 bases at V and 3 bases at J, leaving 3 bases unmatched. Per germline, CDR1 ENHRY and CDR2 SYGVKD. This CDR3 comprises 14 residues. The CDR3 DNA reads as TGTGCCATCAGTGATGCGGACAGGGGCTACGAGCAGTACTTC. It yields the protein CAISDADRGYEQYF.

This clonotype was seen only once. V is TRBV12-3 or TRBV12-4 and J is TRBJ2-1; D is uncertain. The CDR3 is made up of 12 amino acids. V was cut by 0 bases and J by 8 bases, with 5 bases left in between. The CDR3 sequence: CASSLARDEQFF. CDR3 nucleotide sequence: TGTGCCAGCAGTTTAGCCAGAGATGAGCAGTTCTTC.

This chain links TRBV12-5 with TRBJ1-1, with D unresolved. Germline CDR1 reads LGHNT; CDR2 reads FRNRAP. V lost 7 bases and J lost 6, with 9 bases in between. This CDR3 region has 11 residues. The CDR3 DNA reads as TGTGCTAGTGATTGGGGAGCTGAAGCTTTCTTT. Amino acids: CASDWGAEAFF.

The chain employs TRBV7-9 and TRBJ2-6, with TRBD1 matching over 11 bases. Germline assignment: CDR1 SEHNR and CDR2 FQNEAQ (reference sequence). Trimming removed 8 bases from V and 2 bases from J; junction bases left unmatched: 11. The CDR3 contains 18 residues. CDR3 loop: CASLPGGQGVTGANVLTF. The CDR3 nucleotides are TGTGCCAGCCTTCCAGGGGGACAGGGGGTCACTGGGGCCAACGTCCTGACTTTC.

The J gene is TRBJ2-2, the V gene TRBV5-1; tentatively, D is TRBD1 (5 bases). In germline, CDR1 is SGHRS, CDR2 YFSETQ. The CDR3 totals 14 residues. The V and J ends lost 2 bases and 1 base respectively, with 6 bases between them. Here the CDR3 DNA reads TGCGCCAGCAGCTTTGGACAGAACACCGGGGAGCTGTTTTTT. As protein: CASSFGQNTGELFF.

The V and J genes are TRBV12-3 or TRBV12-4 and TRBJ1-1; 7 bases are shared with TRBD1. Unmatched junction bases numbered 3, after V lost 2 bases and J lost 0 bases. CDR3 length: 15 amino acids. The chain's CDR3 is CASSLSGGVNTEAFF. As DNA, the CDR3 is TGTGCCAGCAGTTTATCAGGGGGGGTGAACACTGAAGCTTTCTTT.

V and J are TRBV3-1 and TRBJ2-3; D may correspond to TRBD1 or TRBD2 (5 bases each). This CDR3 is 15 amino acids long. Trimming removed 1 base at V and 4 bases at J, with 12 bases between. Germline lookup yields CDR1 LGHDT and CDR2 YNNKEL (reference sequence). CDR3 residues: CASSQVGDPPDTQYF. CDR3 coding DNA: TGTGCCAGCAGCCAAGTTGGGGACCCCCCAGATACGCAGTATTTT.

The CDR3 is CASSVQGWDEQFF. CDR3 in DNA: TGTGCCAGCAGCGTACAGGGGTGGGATGAGCAGTTCTTC. This chain connects TRBV2 to TRBJ2-1, with 7 bases identical to TRBD1. The CDR3 covers 13 residues. V shed 6 bases and J 8 bases; nucleotides not matched to a gene: 7. Germline V CDR1 and CDR2: SNHLY, FYNNEI. Full variable domain (missing parts from reference TRBV2 and TRBJ2-1): EPEVTQTPSHQVTQMGQEVILRCVPISNHLYFYWYRQILGQKVEFLVSFYNNEISEKSEIFDDQFSVERPDGSNFTLKIRSTKLEDSAMYFCASSVQGWDEQFFGPGTRLTVL.

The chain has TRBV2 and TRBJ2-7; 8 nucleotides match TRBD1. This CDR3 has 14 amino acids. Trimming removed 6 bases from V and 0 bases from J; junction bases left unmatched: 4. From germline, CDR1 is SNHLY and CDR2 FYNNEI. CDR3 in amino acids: CASRVQGASYEQYF. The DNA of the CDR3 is TGTGCCAGCAGAGTTCAGGGGGCCTCCTACGAGCAGTACTTC.

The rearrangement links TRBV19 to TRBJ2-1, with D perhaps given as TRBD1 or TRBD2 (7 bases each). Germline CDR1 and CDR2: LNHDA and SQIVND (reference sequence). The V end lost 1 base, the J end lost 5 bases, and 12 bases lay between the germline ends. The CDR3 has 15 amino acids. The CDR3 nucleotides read TGTGCCAGTAGTATAGCAGGGGGGGAGAACAATGAGCAGTTCTTC. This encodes CASSIAGGENNEQFF.

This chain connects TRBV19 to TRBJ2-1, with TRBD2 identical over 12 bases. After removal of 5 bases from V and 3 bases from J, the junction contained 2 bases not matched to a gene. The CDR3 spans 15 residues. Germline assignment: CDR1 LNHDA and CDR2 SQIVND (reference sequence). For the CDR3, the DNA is TGTGCCAGTAGTGAGACTAGCGGGGGCTACAATGAGCAGTTCTTC. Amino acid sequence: CASSETSGGYNEQFF.

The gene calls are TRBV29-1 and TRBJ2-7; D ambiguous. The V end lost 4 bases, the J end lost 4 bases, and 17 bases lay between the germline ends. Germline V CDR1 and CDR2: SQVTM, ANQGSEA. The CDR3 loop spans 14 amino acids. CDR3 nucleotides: TGCAGCGTTGTCTGGGCCCGAGCAACGTACGAGCAGTACTTC. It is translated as CSVVWARATYEQYF.

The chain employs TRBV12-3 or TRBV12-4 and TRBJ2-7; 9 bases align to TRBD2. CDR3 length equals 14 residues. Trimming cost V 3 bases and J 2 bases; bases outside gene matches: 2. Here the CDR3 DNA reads TGTGCCAGCAGTTTCAGCGGGGGGACCTACGAGCAGTACTTC. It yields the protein CASSFSGGTYEQYF.

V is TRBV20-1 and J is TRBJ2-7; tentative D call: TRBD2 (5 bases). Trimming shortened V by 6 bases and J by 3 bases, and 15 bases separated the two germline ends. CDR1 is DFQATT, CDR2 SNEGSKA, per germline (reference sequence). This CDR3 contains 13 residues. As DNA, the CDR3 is TGCAGTGCCCAGACCGGGAAGGTCTACGAGCAGTACTTC. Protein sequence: CSAQTGKVYEQYF.